What follows describes a single TCR beta chain. Antigen unknown. Germline values: CDR1 MNHNS, CDR2 SASEGT. The CDR3 runs 15 residues. The V and J ends lost 2 bases and 4 bases respectively, with 13 bases between them. The protocol was immunoSEQ multiplex PCR, while the TCRdb copy is restricted to in-frame clones and leaves out a portion. Of 35,000 to 50,000 clones listed, roughly 94% are singletons. The data derive from a study of graft-versus-host responses after intestinal transplantation. About the study: The study gave all recipients anti-thymocyte globulin induction, then tacrolimus and steroids for 2 to 3 years. The study's findings and limits: Recipient-marrow GvH clones were detected, some having first appeared in ileum or blood. Those patients showing graft-donor T cell macrochimerism displayed high graft-versus-host to host-versus-graft clonal ratios in allografts.

Specimen: PBMCs, collected around 330 days after intestinal transplant. The TCR comes from a human patient who received an intestinal transplant, so some T cells may come from the graft donor. V gene TRBV6-1 combines with J gene TRBJ2-3, with D perhaps TRBD1 (5 bases). The CDR3 bases are TGTGCCAGCAGTGAATCTCTCCAGGGTCCAGATACGCAGTATTTT. It encodes CASSESLQGPDTQYF.